These 7 T cell receptor beta chains originate from one sample sequenced in a study of blood T cell repertoires in COVID-19. Libraries were prepared by immunoSEQ multiplex PCR; TCRdb keeps only in-frame clonotypes and omits some of them. Here the sample spans about 200,000 clones, 85% to 90% being singletons. Sequencing was done on a sample of peripheral blood. All receptors derive from a man aged 55-75 years who had recovered from COVID-19.

The chain employs TRBV4-3 and TRBJ2-1; perhaps TRBD2 as D (5 bases). V was shortened by 4 bases and J by 4 bases, with 20 bases between the two germline ends. Germline V lookup: CDR1 LGHNA, CDR2 YSLEER. There are 17 residues in the CDR3. This CDR3 reads CASSPNPSGSEYNEQFF. CDR3 sequence (DNA): TGCGCCAGCAGCCCCAACCCTTCGGGAAGTGAGTACAATGAGCAGTTCTTC.

The genes are TRBV6-2 or TRBV6-3 and TRBJ2-1; 9 bases line up with TRBD1. Trimming at V came to 2 bases and at J to 4 bases, leaving 6 bases not matched to a gene. Per germline, CDR1 MNHEY and CDR2 SVGEGT. The CDR3 consists of 16 residues. The chain's CDR3 is CASSYAGTGSYNEQFF. CDR3 sequence (DNA): TGTGCCAGCAGTTACGCAGGGACAGGGAGTTACAATGAGCAGTTCTTC.

The chain recombines TRBV11-2 with TRBJ2-3, with D hard to call. Trimming removed 4 bases at V and 3 bases at J, with 5 bases between. Looked up from germline, CDR1 is SGHAT and CDR2 is FQNNGV. The length of the CDR3 is 12 residues. The CDR3 DNA is TGTGCCAGCAGCTCGAGGACAGATACGCAGTATTTT. As protein: CASSSRTDTQYF.

The chain has TRBV7-3 and TRBJ2-1; TRBD2 aligns across 9 bases. The length of the CDR3 is 15 residues. After removal of 5 bases from V and 5 bases from J, the junction contained 7 bases not matched to a gene. The germline V gene encodes CDR1 SGHTA and CDR2 FQGTGA. CDR3 in amino acids: CASSRSSGNNNEQFF. The CDR3 region has the DNA TGTGCCAGCAGCCGTTCTAGCGGGAACAACAATGAGCAGTTCTTC.

V and J are TRBV30 and TRBJ2-1, with 7 bases aligning to TRBD1. The CDR3 length is 15 residues. V shed 3 bases and J 6 bases; nucleotides not matched to a gene: 11. Germline lookup yields CDR1 GTSNPN and CDR2 SVGIG (reference sequence). The CDR3: CAWRDDRARSNEQFF. In DNA, the CDR3 is TGTGCCTGGAGGGATGACAGGGCTCGGTCCAATGAGCAGTTCTTC.

CDR3 sequence: CASRPHGTAINTIYF. The CDR3 region has the DNA TGTGCCAGCAGACCCCACGGGACAGCGATAAACACCATATATTTT. The chain uses TRBV27 and TRBJ1-3; TRBD1 matches at 7 bases. V shed 6 bases, J shed 6 bases, and the junction held 11 bases outside the gene matches. CDR1 MNHEY and CDR2 SMNVEV come from the germline V gene (reference sequence). The CDR3 is made up of 15 amino acids.

This chain links TRBV3-1 (or the pseudogene TRBV3-2) with TRBJ2-3; perhaps TRBD2 as D (5 bases). The CDR3 is made up of 15 amino acids. The V gene's germline CDR1 is LGHDT and CDR2 YNNKEL (reference sequence). Deletions cut 8 bases from V and 4 bases from J, with 19 bases between. The CDR3: CASGRALGMADTQYF. DNA for the CDR3: TGTGCCAGCGGGCGGGCCCTGGGGATGGCAGATACGCAGTATTTT.